A single sample is the source of the 18 T cell receptor beta chains below, sequenced in a study of cytomegalovirus exposure and HLA in healthy donors. Both 60 Vbeta primers and 13 Jbeta primers went into the PCR. Using immunoSEQ multiplex PCR, the repertoire was profiled, and TCRdb retains in-frame clones only, with some absent. Here the sample spans about 130,000 clones, over 75% being singletons. Sequenced input: PBMCs. These receptors were obtained from a woman between 35 and 50 years old in good health and CMV-seropositive.

A few counts support this clone. The chain has TRBV9 and TRBJ1-6, with TRBD1 matching over 9 bases. There are 13 residues in the CDR3. Germline V gene data show CDR1 as SGDLS and CDR2 as YYNGEE. V trimming: 8 bases; J trimming: 11 bases; junction bases outside the gene matches: 8. The CDR3, as DNA: TGTGCCAGAGATGAGGACAGGGGTCCACCCCTCCACTTT. Translated, it gives CARDEDRGPPLHF.

This clone was observed a single time. The chain employs TRBV27 and TRBJ2-7; D unclear. Germline V gene data show CDR1 as MNHEY and CDR2 as SMNVEV (reference sequence). The CDR3 loop spans 14 amino acids. Trimming left V 5 bases short and J 6 bases short, with 17 bases between. The CDR3 nucleotides read TGTGCCAGCAGTGCAACTTCTAGATACGGCGAGCAGTACTTC. It yields the protein CASSATSRYGEQYF.

J is TRBJ1-1 and V is TRBV6-4, with D uncertain. Trimming removed 6 bases at V and 5 bases at J, with 16 bases between. Looked up from germline, CDR1 is MRHNA and CDR2 is SNTAGT. CDR3 size: 14 residues. CDR3 DNA sequence: TGTGCCAGCAGCTGGAACAGCCCGGGGACTGAAGCTTTCTTT. Translated: CASSWNSPGTEAFF.

The chain carries TRBV25-1 and TRBJ1-1; no reliable D call. The ends were cut back, 7 bases at V and 8 bases at J, with 26 bases in the middle. Germline assignment: CDR1 MGHDK and CDR2 SYGVNS. This CDR3 has 16 residues. This chain's CDR3 is CASTDYSRGRCVEAFF. The CDR3 nucleotides read TGTGCCAGCACTGACTACAGTAGAGGGCGATGTGTGGAAGCTTTCTTT.

This chain joins TRBV19 and TRBJ1-4; D not resolved. The CDR3 has 14 amino acids. V was shortened by 7 bases and J by 3 bases, with 12 bases between the two germline ends. Germline CDR1 and CDR2: LNHDA and SQIVND (reference sequence). The CDR3 coding sequence is TGTGCCAGTATTGAGGATCCGGCTAATGAAAAACTGTTTTTT. Encoded protein: CASIEDPANEKLFF.

V usage is TRBV4-1 and J usage is TRBJ2-3; TRBD2 agrees at 9 bases. Unmatched junction bases numbered 16, after V lost 3 bases and J lost 3 bases. This CDR3 has 19 amino acids. CDR1 and CDR2 from the germline V gene are MGHRA and YSYEKL. CDR3 loop: CASSHFPSGKVTGTDTQYF. The CDR3 DNA is TGCGCCAGCAGCCATTTTCCTAGCGGGAAAGTGACTGGGACAGATACGCAGTATTTT.

This clone was seen a few times. V and J are TRBV7-9 and TRBJ1-3, with no clear D. The CDR3 has 11 amino acids. Trimming removed 4 bases from V and 8 bases from J, with 6 bases in between. Germline V gene lookup returns CDR1 SEHNR and CDR2 FQNEAQ (reference sequence). CDR3 bases: TGTGCCAGCAGCTCCGGGGACACCATATATTTT. This gives the protein CASSSGDTIYF.

With regard to this clone: Germline is not matched at one junction end, which may reflect a read error. This rearrangement joins TRBV9 to TRBJ2-1; D might be TRBD2 (5 bases). Germline V CDR1 and CDR2: SGDLS, YYNGEE. This CDR3 has 15 residues. CDR3 in amino acids: CASSVNGISHNEQFF. CDR3 coding DNA: TGTGCCAGCAGCGTGAACGGGATCTCCCACAATGAGCAGTTCTTC.

V gene TRBV6-5 combines with J gene TRBJ2-2; TRBD2 aligns across 12 bases. The J segment lost 4 bases and the V segment lost 7 bases, leaving 4 bases of the junction unmatched. This CDR3 contains 15 residues. Germline V gene lookup returns CDR1 MNHEY and CDR2 SVGAGI. CDR3 sequence (DNA): TGTGCCAGCAAGACTAGCGGGAGTTTCACCGGGGAGCTGTTTTTT. This gives the protein CASKTSGSFTGELFF.

Remarks on this clone: One end of the junction is discordant with germline, which a read error may explain. The chain couples TRBV7-9 to TRBJ1-4; TRBD1 is a possible D gene (6 bases). Germline V gene lookup returns CDR1 SEHNR and CDR2 FQNEAQ (reference sequence). The CDR3 runs 16 residues. The CDR3 DNA is TGTTCCAGCAGCTTAGAGCGGGGGACAAGAAGGGAAAAACTGTTTTTT. Translating gives CSSSLERGTRREKLFF.

The chain uses TRBV9 and TRBJ1-1, with a tentative D call TRBD1 (5 bases). Trimming left V 3 bases short and J 6 bases short, with 12 bases between. Germline values: CDR1 SGDLS, CDR2 YYNGEE. This CDR3 region has 13 residues. The DNA of the CDR3 is TGTGCCAGCAGCGGAGACAGTTTTTCTGAAGCTTTCTTT. This sequence encodes CASSGDSFSEAFF.

The chain uses TRBV11-1 and TRBJ2-7, with 8 bases aligning to TRBD1. CDR3 size: 16 residues. V was pared by 1 base and J by 2 bases, with 7 bases of the junction left unmatched. CDR1 and CDR2 from the germline V gene are SGHAT and FQDESV (reference sequence). CDR3 DNA: TGTGCCAGCAGCTTAGTACCGGGACAGGACCCCTACGAGCAGTACTTC. Translated: CASSLVPGQDPYEQYF.

The table lists this clone with a count of one. The V gene is TRBV6-1, the J gene TRBJ2-1, with a weak D call TRBD2 (5 bases). This CDR3 spans 14 amino acids. V shed 5 bases and J shed 3 bases, with 11 bases lying between them. Germline V gene lookup returns CDR1 MNHNS and CDR2 SASEGT. The CDR3 DNA reads TGTGCCAGCAGTCCGGACTTTCACTACAATGAGCAGTTCTTC. As protein: CASSPDFHYNEQFF.

This clone was seen a handful of times. The chain uses TRBV2 and TRBJ1-5; 9 bases are a match to TRBD1. The V segment lost 5 bases and the J segment 6 bases; nucleotides outside the gene matches: 5. Germline V gives CDR1 SNHLY, CDR2 FYNNEI. The CDR3 totals 14 residues. CDR3 nucleotides: TGTGCCAGCAGTTTGACAGGGGGAACTCAGCCCCAGCATTTT. Its translation: CASSLTGGTQPQHF.

The rearrangement links TRBV25-1 to TRBJ1-6; D remains ambiguous. Germline loops: CDR1 MGHDK, CDR2 SYGVNS. The CDR3 consists of 13 residues. The V end was cut by 6 bases, the J end by 9 bases, with 12 bases between. The CDR3 is CASRGREGSPLHF. The CDR3 region has the DNA TGTGCCAGCAGGGGGAGGGAGGGTTCACCCCTCCACTTT. The full variable domain, in which reference TRBV25-1 and TRBJ1-6 provide the parts outside the CDR3, is EADIYQTPRYLVIGTGKKITLECSQTMGHDKMYWYQQDPGMELHLIHYSYGVNSTEKGDLSSESTVSRIRTEHFPLTLESARPSHTSQYLCASRGREGSPLHFGNGTRLTVT.

This clone was seen a handful of times. The V call is TRBV30, the J call TRBJ2-3, with D maybe TRBD1 (6 bases). Germline CDR1 and CDR2: GTSNPN and SVGIG (reference sequence). V was pared by 3 bases and J by 5 bases, with 15 bases between. The length of the CDR3 is 14 residues. This CDR3 is CAWSPANREDTQYF. The CDR3 coding sequence is TGTGCCTGGAGCCCGGCCAACAGGGAAGATACGCAGTATTTT.

The chain couples TRBV4-2 to TRBJ2-3, with a possible D match to TRBD1 (5 bases). The CDR3 is 19 amino acids. Germline V CDR1 and CDR2: LGHNA, YNFKEQ. Trimming removed 0 bases from V and 2 bases from J, with 21 bases in between. The CDR3 is CASSQDFSDREFSTDTQYF. CDR3 bases: TGTGCCAGCAGCCAAGATTTCTCAGACAGAGAGTTTTCCACAGATACGCAGTATTTT.

The chain joins TRBV5-1 to TRBJ2-2; D uncertain. V was cut by 5 bases and J by 5 bases, with 7 bases left in between. Looked up from germline, CDR1 is SGHRS and CDR2 is YFSETQ. The CDR3 spans 12 residues. The CDR3 sequence is CASRTPTGELFF. DNA for the CDR3: TGCGCCAGCAGGACACCGACCGGGGAGCTGTTTTTT. The full variable domain, rest sourced from reference TRBV5-1 and TRBJ2-2, is KAGVTQTPRYLIKTRGQQVTLSCSPISGHRSVSWYQQTPGQGLQFLFEYFSETQRNKGNFPGRFSGRQFSNSRSEMNVSTLELGDSALYLCASRTPTGELFFGEGSRLTVL.